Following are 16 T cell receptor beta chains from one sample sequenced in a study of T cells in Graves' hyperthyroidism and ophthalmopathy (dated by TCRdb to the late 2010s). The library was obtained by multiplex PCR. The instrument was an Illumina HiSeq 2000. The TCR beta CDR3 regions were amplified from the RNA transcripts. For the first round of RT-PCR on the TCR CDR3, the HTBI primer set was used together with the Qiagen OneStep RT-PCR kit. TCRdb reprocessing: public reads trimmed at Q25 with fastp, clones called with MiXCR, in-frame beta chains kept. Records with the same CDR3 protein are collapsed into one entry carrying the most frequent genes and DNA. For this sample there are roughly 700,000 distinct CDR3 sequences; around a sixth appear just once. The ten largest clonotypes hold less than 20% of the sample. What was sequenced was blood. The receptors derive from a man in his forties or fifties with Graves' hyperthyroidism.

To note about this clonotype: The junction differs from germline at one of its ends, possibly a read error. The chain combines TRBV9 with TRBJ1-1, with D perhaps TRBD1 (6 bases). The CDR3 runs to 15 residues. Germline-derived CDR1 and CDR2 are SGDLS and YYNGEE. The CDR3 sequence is CAGSVEGDLKTEAFF. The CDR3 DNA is TGTGCCGGCAGCGTAGAGGGGGACTTGAAGACTGAAGCTTTCTTT.

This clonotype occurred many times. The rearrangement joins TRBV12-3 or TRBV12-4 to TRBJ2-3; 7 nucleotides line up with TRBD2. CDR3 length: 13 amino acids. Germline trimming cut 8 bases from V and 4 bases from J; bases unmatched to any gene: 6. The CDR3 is CASAWGGADTQYF. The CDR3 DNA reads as TGTGCCAGCGCCTGGGGGGGGGCAGATACGCAGTATTTT.

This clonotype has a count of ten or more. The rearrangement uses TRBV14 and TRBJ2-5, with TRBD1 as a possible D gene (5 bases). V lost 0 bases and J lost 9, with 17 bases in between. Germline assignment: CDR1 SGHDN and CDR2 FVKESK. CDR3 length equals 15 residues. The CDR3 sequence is CASSQESRALGSQYF. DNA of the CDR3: TGTGCCAGCAGCCAAGAGTCCAGGGCCCTGGGGTCCCAGTACTTC.

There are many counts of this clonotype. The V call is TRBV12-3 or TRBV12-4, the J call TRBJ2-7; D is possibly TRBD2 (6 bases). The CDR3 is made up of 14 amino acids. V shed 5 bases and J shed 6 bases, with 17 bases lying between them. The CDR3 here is CASSVSGERVEQYF. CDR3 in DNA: TGTGCCAGCAGTGTTAGCGGAGAGAGGGTCGAGCAGTACTTC.

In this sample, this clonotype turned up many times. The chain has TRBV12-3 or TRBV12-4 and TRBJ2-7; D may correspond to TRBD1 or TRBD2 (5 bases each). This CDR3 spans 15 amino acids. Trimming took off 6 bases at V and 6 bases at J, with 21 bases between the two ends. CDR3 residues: CASSSRRDPLGEQYF. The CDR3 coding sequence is TGTGCCAGCAGCTCCCGCCGGGACCCCTTGGGCGAGCAGTACTTC.

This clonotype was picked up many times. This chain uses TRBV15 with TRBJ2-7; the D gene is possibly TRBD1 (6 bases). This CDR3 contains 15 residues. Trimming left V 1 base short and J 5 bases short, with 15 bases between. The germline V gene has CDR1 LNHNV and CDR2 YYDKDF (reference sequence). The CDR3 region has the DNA TGTGCCACCAGCAGAGGGGTACAGGGTTCACACGAGCAGTACTTC. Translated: CATSRGVQGSHEQYF.

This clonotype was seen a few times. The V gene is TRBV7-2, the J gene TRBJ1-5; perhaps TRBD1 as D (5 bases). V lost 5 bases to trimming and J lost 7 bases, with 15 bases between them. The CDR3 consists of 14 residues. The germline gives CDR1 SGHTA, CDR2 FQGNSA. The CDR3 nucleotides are TGTGCCAGCAGCCGGGGACTCGCAGGGCAGCCCCAGCATTTT. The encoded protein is CASSRGLAGQPQHF.

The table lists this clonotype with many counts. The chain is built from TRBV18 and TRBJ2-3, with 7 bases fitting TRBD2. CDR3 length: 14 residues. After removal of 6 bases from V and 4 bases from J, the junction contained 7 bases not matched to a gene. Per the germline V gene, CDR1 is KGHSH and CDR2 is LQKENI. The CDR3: CASSPTRGADTQYF. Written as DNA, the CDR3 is TGTGCCAGCTCGCCCACCCGGGGGGCAGATACGCAGTATTTT.

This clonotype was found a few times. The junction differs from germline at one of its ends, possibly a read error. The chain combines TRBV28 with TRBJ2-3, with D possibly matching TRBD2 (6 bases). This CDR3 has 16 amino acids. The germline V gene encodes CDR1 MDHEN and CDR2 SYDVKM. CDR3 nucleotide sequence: TGTACCAGCAGTTCCGGGACTTTGACTAGCACAGATACGCAGTATTTT. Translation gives CTSSSGTLTSTDTQYF.

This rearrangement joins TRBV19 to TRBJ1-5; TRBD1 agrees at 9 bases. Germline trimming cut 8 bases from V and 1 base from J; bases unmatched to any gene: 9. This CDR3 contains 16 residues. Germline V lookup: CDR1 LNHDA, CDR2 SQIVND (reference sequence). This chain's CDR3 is CASWGQGRLSNQPQHF. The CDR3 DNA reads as TGTGCCAGTTGGGGACAGGGCAGATTGAGCAATCAGCCCCAGCATTTT.

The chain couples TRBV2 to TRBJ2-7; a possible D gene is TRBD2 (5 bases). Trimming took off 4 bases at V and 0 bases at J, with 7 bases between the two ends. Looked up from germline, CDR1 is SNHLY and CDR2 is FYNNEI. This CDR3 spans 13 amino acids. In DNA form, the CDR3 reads TGTGCCAGCAGTGTTGACTACTCCTACGAGCAGTACTTC. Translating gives CASSVDYSYEQYF.

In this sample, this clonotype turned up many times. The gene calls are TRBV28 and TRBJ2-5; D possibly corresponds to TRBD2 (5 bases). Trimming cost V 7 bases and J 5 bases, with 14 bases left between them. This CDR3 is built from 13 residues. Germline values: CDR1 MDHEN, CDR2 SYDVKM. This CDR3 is CASNRDRAETQYF. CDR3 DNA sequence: TGTGCCAGCAATCGGGATCGGGCGGAGACCCAGTACTTC.

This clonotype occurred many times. The CDR3 region is CASSFGVGSYNEQFF. The CDR3 DNA sequence: TGTGCCAGCTCCTTCGGAGTAGGTTCCTACAATGAGCAGTTCTTC. The rearrangement joins TRBV12-3 or TRBV12-4 to TRBJ2-1, with D unresolved. The ends were cut back, 8 bases at V and 1 base at J, with 15 bases in the middle. The CDR3 spans 15 residues.

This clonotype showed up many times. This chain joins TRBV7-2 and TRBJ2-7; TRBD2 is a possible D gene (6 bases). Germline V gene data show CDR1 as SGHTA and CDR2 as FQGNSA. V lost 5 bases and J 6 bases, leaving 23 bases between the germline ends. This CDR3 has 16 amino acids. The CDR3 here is CASSPWTTGRILEQYF. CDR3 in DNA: TGTGCCAGCAGCCCCTGGACTACCGGGAGAATTCTCGAGCAGTACTTC.

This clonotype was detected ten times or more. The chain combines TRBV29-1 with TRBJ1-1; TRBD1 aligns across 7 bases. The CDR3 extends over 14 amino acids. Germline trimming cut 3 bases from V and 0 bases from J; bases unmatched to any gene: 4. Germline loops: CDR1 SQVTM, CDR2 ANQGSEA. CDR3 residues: CSVEGTAMNTEAFF. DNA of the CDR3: TGCAGCGTTGAGGGGACAGCAATGAACACTGAAGCTTTCTTT.

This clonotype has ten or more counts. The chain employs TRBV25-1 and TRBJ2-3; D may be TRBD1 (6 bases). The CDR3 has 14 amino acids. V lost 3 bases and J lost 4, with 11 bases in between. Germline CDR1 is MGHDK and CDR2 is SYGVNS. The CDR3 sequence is CASSEGRGADTQYF. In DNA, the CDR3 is TGTGCCAGCAGTGAGGGCAGGGGTGCAGATACGCAGTATTTT.